The T cell receptor beta chain described here comes from a study of glioma-infiltrating T cells. Study-wide results and limits: Very few CDR3 sequences were shared between tissue and blood. Non-neoplastic patients had below-expected tissue-blood divergence, while all gliomas exceeded expectation.

The CDR3 contains 13 residues. The germline V gene has CDR1 SGHRS and CDR2 YFSETQ. Using RNA template, CDR3s of TCR alpha and beta were amplified with iRepertoire arm-PCR. TCRdb re-called the multiplex PCR reads through MiXCR, storing one row per CDR3 protein. The sample has 100,000 to 150,000 distinct CDR3 sequences; roughly 23% are singletons. This clonotype appeared once. Its antigen is undetermined. Being one base from a much bigger clone, this may be a read error. This chain joins TRBV5-1 and TRBJ1-1; D is unclear. Sequencing was performed on glioma tissue, nonneoplastic brain tissue, or PBMCs (not recorded which). The sequence came from a human donor with low-grade glioma or glioblastoma, undergoing nonglioma brain surgery, or in good health (not recorded which). As DNA, the CDR3 is TGCGCCAGCAGCTTGGCGAGGAACATTGAAGCTTTCTTT. Its translation is CASSLARNIEAFF.